This T cell receptor beta chain was identified in a study of blood T cell repertoires in COVID-19. For the study at large: Sample material is recorded as cDNA or gDNA derived from T cells, B-cell-depleted T cells, or PBMCs.

Under the authors' procedure: Amplifying reference gene primers gave estimates of nucleated cell counts. The table came from immunoSEQ multiplex PCR; TCRdb's copy has only in-frame clones and leaves some out. V, J and clone size were drawn from that table, and D and trimming were deduced from the DNA. The table includes about 34,000 clones, about 75% detected once. Sequencing was performed on peripheral blood. This TCR was recovered from an elderly man with active or convalescent COVID-19.

The CDR3 loop is CASAGTGWADTQYF. The CDR3 nucleotides are TGTGCCAGCGCCGGGACAGGGTGGGCAGATACGCAGTATTTT. The chain couples TRBV5-5 to TRBJ2-3, with 9 bases that match TRBD1. V dropped 7 bases and J dropped 4; count of bases not matched to a gene: 7. The CDR3 covers 14 residues. The V gene's germline CDR1 is SGHKS and CDR2 YYEKEE (reference sequence).